The next 26 T cell receptor beta chains were all read from a single sample in a study of CD8 T cells in ankylosing spondylitis. Each CDR3 protein gets one entry after TCRdb re-called the 5' RACE reads with MiXCR. The sample consists of 30,000 to 45,000 distinct CDR3 sequences, 11% of them appearing once. The sample was synovial fluid, either unsorted or a sorted T cell fraction (not recorded which). The receptors stem from a male donor with ankylosing spondylitis.

This clonotype was recorded a few times. V and J are TRBV6-1 and TRBJ2-2; 8 bases match TRBD1. The CDR3 loop spans 15 amino acids. Germline loops: CDR1 MNHNS, CDR2 SASEGT. The V segment lost 2 bases and the J segment 5 bases; nucleotides outside the gene matches: 4. The CDR3 here is CASSEKDRGTGELFF. The CDR3 nucleotides read TGTGCCAGCAGTGAAAAAGACAGGGGAACCGGGGAGCTGTTTTTT.

There are many counts of this clonotype. The chain has TRBV20-1 and TRBJ2-1; a possible D gene is TRBD1 (6 bases). This CDR3 region has 14 residues. V was clipped by 5 bases and J by 5 bases, with 16 bases between them. The germline V gene has CDR1 DFQATT and CDR2 SNEGSKA (reference sequence). CDR3 sequence: CSAGHTGYDNEQFF. The DNA for the CDR3 is TGCAGTGCTGGACATACAGGGTACGACAATGAGCAGTTCTTC.

CDR3 coding DNA: TGCGCCAGCAGCCCCTCCGGGGCCCATGGCTACACCTTC. Its translation is CASSPSGAHGYTF. The chain combines TRBV5-1 with TRBJ1-2; TRBD1 is a possible D gene (5 bases). From germline, CDR1 is SGHRS and CDR2 YFSETQ. V was trimmed by 4 bases and J by 6 bases, leaving 13 bases between them. CDR3 length: 13 amino acids. Using reference TRBV5-1 and TRBJ1-2 for the parts outside the CDR3, the full variable domain is KAGVTQTPRYLIKTRGQQVTLSCSPISGHRSVSWYQQTPGQGLQFLFEYFSETQRNKGNFPGRFSGRQFSNSRSEMNVSTLELGDSALYLCASSPSGAHGYTFGSGTRLTVV.

This clonotype was found many times. CDR3 loop: CSVALTSFTEQFF. The CDR3 DNA reads as TGCAGCGTTGCGCTGACTAGTTTTACTGAGCAGTTCTTC. This sequence joins TRBV29-1 and TRBJ2-1; the D gene is possibly TRBD2 (6 bases). The CDR3 contains 13 residues. Per germline, CDR1 SQVTM and CDR2 ANQGSEA. V was trimmed by 4 bases and J by 9 bases, leaving 16 bases between them.

In this sample, this clonotype turned up a few times. The rearrangement links TRBV7-6 to TRBJ2-3, with D unclear. The V and J ends lost 5 bases and 2 bases respectively, with 14 bases between them. The CDR3 contains 15 residues. Germline V lookup: CDR1 SGHVS, CDR2 FNYEAQ. The CDR3 sequence: CASSVQTFDTDTQYF. CDR3 DNA sequence: TGTGCCAGCAGCGTACAGACATTCGACACAGATACGCAGTATTTT.

As concerns this clonotype: Germline and junction disagree at one end, which may indicate a read error. V gene TRBV10-2 combines with J gene TRBJ2-7; D is perhaps TRBD2 (5 bases). The CDR3 totals 12 residues. Per the germline V gene, CDR1 is WSHSY and CDR2 is SAAADI. This CDR3 reads CASGSSGYEQYF. As DNA, the CDR3 is TGCGCCAGCGGGAGTTCGGGCTACGAGCAATACTTC.

The chain recombines TRBV28 with TRBJ2-5; D may be TRBD2 (6 bases). Trimming left V 8 bases short and J 3 bases short, with 13 bases between. Germline CDR1 MDHEN, CDR2 SYDVKM. The CDR3 is made up of 13 amino acids. In nucleotides, the CDR3 is TGTGCCAGCGCGGAGGGCGGGAAAGAGACCCAGTACTTC. Translated: CASAEGGKETQYF. Full variable domain (remainder filled in from reference TRBV28 and TRBJ2-5): DVKVTQSSRYLVKRTGEKVFLECVQDMDHENMFWYRQDPGLGLRLIYFSYDVKMKEKGDIPEGYSVSREKKERFSLILESASTNQTSMYLCASAEGGKETQYFGPGTRLLVL.

This clonotype appeared many times. This sequence joins TRBV2 and TRBJ2-2; D may be TRBD1 (6 bases). CDR1 SNHLY and CDR2 FYNNEI come from the germline V gene. Trimming removed 1 base at V and 6 bases at J, with 9 bases between. The CDR3 is made up of 14 amino acids. CDR3 in DNA: TGTGCCAGCAGTGAAGACAGGGTCCCCGGGGAGCTGTTTTTT. It encodes CASSEDRVPGELFF.

This clonotype was recorded at least ten times. This chain links TRBV19 with TRBJ2-3; D tentatively reads TRBD1 or TRBD2 (5 bases each). The germline V and J ends were trimmed by 6 bases and 0 bases, with 13 bases remaining between them. The CDR3 extends over 15 amino acids. Germline V gene lookup returns CDR1 LNHDA and CDR2 SQIVND (reference sequence). CDR3 nucleotide sequence: TGTGCCAGTAGCACCGGGACGGCTAGCACAGATACGCAGTATTTT. Amino acid sequence: CASSTGTASTDTQYF. Complete variable domain (other parts from reference TRBV19 and TRBJ2-3): DGGITQSPKYLFRKEGQNVTLSCEQNLNHDAMYWYRQDPGQGLRLIYYSQIVNDFQKGDIAEGYSVSREKKESFPLTVTSAQKNPTAFYLCASSTGTASTDTQYFGPGTRLTVL.

Only a few counts were recorded for this clonotype. This chain uses TRBV9 with TRBJ2-5; 10 bases are a match to TRBD2. Germline V lookup: CDR1 SGDLS, CDR2 YYNGEE. V trimming: 4 bases; J trimming: 0 bases; junction bases outside the gene matches: 3. The CDR3 has 15 residues. The CDR3 region is CASSPSGSNQETQYF. The CDR3 nucleotides read TGTGCCAGCAGCCCTAGCGGGAGTAACCAAGAGACCCAGTACTTC.

The table lists this clonotype with many counts. This chain uses TRBV27 with TRBJ2-1; no clear D. The CDR3 is 13 residues long. V lost 4 bases to trimming and J lost 3 bases, with 7 bases between them. CDR1 MNHEY and CDR2 SMNVEV come from the germline V gene (reference sequence). As DNA, the CDR3 is TGTGCCAGCAGTTGGGCCAGCTACAATGAGCAGTTCTTC. Amino acids: CASSWASYNEQFF.

The chain combines TRBV7-2 with TRBJ1-2; D is unresolved. Germline V lookup: CDR1 SGHTA, CDR2 FQGNSA. CDR3 length equals 13 residues. Between the trimmed V and J ends, which lost 1 base and 8 bases, there was a span of 11 bases. CDR3 sequence reads: CASSLEQNYGYTF. The CDR3 DNA is TGTGCCAGCAGCTTAGAACAGAATTACGGCTACACCTTC.

The chain is built from TRBV6-2 or TRBV6-3 and TRBJ2-1; 15 positions match TRBD2. J was trimmed by 10 bases and V by 6 bases; bases with no gene match: 7. The germline CDR1 and CDR2 sequences are MNHEY and SVGEGT. The CDR3 has 15 amino acids. The CDR3 nucleotides are TGTGCCAGCAGGGGACTAGCGGGAGGCCCTCGAGAGCAGTTCTTC. It codes for CASRGLAGGPREQFF.

This clonotype was recorded many times. The CDR3 sequence: CASSFSTSGSYEQYF. The DNA for the CDR3 is TGCGCCAGCAGCTTCTCGACTAGCGGGTCCTACGAGCAGTACTTC. The rearrangement uses TRBV5-1 and TRBJ2-7, with 10 positions matching TRBD2. The CDR3 sequence is 15 residues long. V shed 2 bases and J 1 base; nucleotides not matched to a gene: 3. The V gene's germline CDR1 is SGHRS and CDR2 YFSETQ.

This clonotype was counted a few times. The CDR3 DNA follows: TGTGCCAGTAAGAGTCTAGCGGCGACGTCAACCAATGAGCAGTTCTTC. This sequence encodes CASKSLAATSTNEQFF. The genes are TRBV19 and TRBJ2-1; the match to TRBD2 covers 7 bases. The CDR3 extends over 16 amino acids. The germline CDR1 and CDR2 sequences are LNHDA and SQIVND (reference sequence). V trimming: 7 bases; J trimming: 6 bases; junction bases outside the gene matches: 15.

V gene TRBV7-2 combines with J gene TRBJ2-2; D is perhaps TRBD1 (5 bases). The CDR3 loop spans 15 amino acids. Germline values: CDR1 SGHTA, CDR2 FQGNSA. Trimming cost V 1 base and J 4 bases, with 10 bases left between them. CDR3 region: CASSLVDTLTGELFF. In DNA form, the CDR3 reads TGTGCCAGCAGCTTAGTGGACACACTCACCGGGGAGCTGTTTTTT.

The chain recombines TRBV7-9 with TRBJ2-3, with unresolved D. Looked up from germline, CDR1 is SEHNR and CDR2 is FQNEAQ (reference sequence). The CDR3 contains 13 residues. V lost 2 bases, J lost 5 bases, and 8 bases lay in between. CDR3 amino acids: CASSLQVVDTQYF. CDR3 DNA sequence: TGTGCCAGCAGCTTACAGGTAGTAGATACGCAGTATTTT.

CDR3 loop: CATRTTDSNQPQHF. CDR3 sequence (DNA): TGTGCCACCCGGACTACGGATAGCAATCAGCCCCAGCATTTT. V and J are TRBV6-2 or TRBV6-3 and TRBJ1-5; D not resolved. Per germline, CDR1 MNHEY and CDR2 SVGEGT. The CDR3 spans 14 residues. V was cut by 10 bases and J by 0 bases, with 13 bases left in between.

This rearrangement joins TRBV10-1 to TRBJ2-1; no reliable D call. The CDR3 covers 17 residues. Germline CDR1 and CDR2: WNHNN and SYGVQD (reference sequence). Trimming shortened V by 2 bases and J by 8 bases, and 22 bases separated the two germline ends. The CDR3 nucleotides read TGCGCCAGCAGTGAGAACCTCTCTAGGGCCCATGGGGATGAGCAGTTCTTC. This sequence encodes CASSENLSRAHGDEQFF.

This clonotype came up many times. The chain couples TRBV29-1 to TRBJ2-7; D may correspond to TRBD1 or TRBD2 (5 bases each). Germline V gene data show CDR1 as SQVTM and CDR2 as ANQGSEA. The CDR3 runs to 13 residues. With 7 bases removed from V and 0 bases from J, the gap between germline ends came to 13 bases. CDR3 sequence reads: CSGRDGHSYEQYF. The CDR3 coding sequence is TGCAGCGGACGGGACGGCCACTCCTACGAGCAGTACTTC.

The genes are TRBV10-2 and TRBJ2-7; tentative D call: TRBD1 (6 bases). The ends were cut back, 4 bases at V and 2 bases at J, with 9 bases in the middle. This CDR3 has 13 amino acids. Germline CDR1 WSHSY, CDR2 SAAADI. Written as DNA, the CDR3 is TGCGCCAGCAGTGTGGACAGAACCTACGAGCAGTACTTC. This sequence encodes CASSVDRTYEQYF.

This chain connects TRBV12-3 or TRBV12-4 to TRBJ2-5, with TRBD1 identical over 10 bases. The CDR3 is made up of 14 amino acids. Trimming at V came to 4 bases and at J to 7 bases, leaving 6 bases not matched to a gene. CDR3 protein: CASSSRDRGGTQYF. The CDR3 DNA is TGTGCCAGCAGTTCCCGGGACAGGGGTGGGACCCAGTACTTC.

This chain connects TRBV28 to TRBJ2-7; D may be TRBD1 (5 bases). The CDR3 has 11 amino acids. Germline values: CDR1 MDHEN, CDR2 SYDVKM. V lost 6 bases and J lost 9, with 12 bases in between. The CDR3 sequence is CASSSTVRQYF. The CDR3 nucleotides are TGTGCCAGCAGCTCGACAGTCCGGCAGTACTTC.

The DNA of the CDR3 is TGTGCCAGCAGCTTGGTGGGGGATAGCAATCAGCCCCAGCATTTT. Amino acids: CASSLVGDSNQPQHF. This sequence joins TRBV5-5 and TRBJ1-5; weak D call: TRBD1 (5 bases). The CDR3 length is 15 residues. Looked up from germline, CDR1 is SGHKS and CDR2 is YYEKEE (reference sequence). Trimming removed 0 bases at V and 0 bases at J, with 7 bases between.

The chain combines TRBV5-1 with TRBJ1-1; 11 nucleotides line up with TRBD1. The CDR3 is made up of 14 amino acids. Trimming cost V 4 bases and J 3 bases; bases outside gene matches: 2. Germline assignment: CDR1 SGHRS and CDR2 YFSETQ. Here the CDR3 DNA reads TGCGCCAGCAGCACGGGACAGGGGGACACTGAAGCTTTCTTT. This sequence encodes CASSTGQGDTEAFF.

The rearrangement uses TRBV20-1 and TRBJ2-3, with D perhaps matching TRBD1 (6 bases). Trimming shortened V by 5 bases and J by 4 bases, and 16 bases separated the two germline ends. In germline, CDR1 is DFQATT, CDR2 SNEGSKA (reference sequence). The CDR3 extends over 14 amino acids. The CDR3 DNA reads as TGCAGTGCTCACGCCGTTAGGGGGTCAGATACGCAGTATTTT. Translating gives CSAHAVRGSDTQYF.